This record looks at one T cell receptor beta chain sequence and its context. The antigen is not known. Generation of TCR beta libraries employed quantitative 5'-RACE incorporating molecular barcodes. Each CDR3 protein is one row after TCRdb ran MiXCR on the 5' RACE reads. Among fewer than 450,000 distinct CDR3 sequences listed, roughly 15% were seen once. This sample is drawn from a study of CD8 T cells in ankylosing spondylitis. The study, taken as a whole, reports: One TCR beta motif, made up of several highly homologous variants, appeared characteristic of ankylosing spondylitis blood. A CD8+ phenotype characterized the disease-linked clones, which were relatively rare in peripheral blood. There was reportedly significant enrichment of clones that were disease-linked in matched ankylosing spondylitis synovial fluid.

The sample was blood, either unsorted or a sorted T cell fraction (not recorded which). This TCR derives from a male donor with ankylosing spondylitis.

The CDR3 bases are TGCAGTGCTAGAGACCCCTCGACTAGCACAGATACGCAGTATTTT. It translates to CSARDPSTSTDTQYF. This chain connects TRBV20-1 to TRBJ2-3; unclear D gene. Germline loops: CDR1 DFQATT, CDR2 SNEGSKA (reference sequence). V dropped 0 bases and J dropped 0 bases, with 10 bases sitting between them. CDR3 length: 15 residues.